This entry is about one TCR beta chain. Its antigen remains unidentified. The data derive from a study of T-cell reconstitution after alpha-beta-depleted transplantation in children. Overall study results and limits: Newly produced T cells mostly accounted for T-cell counts and diversity one year post-transplant. By about two months after transplant, alpha-beta T cells reportedly arose from several hundred graft clones that had expanded.

This sample's TCRbeta library carried unique molecular identifier barcodes. One entry per CDR3 protein, called by TCRdb with MiXCR from the PCR reads. The sample has 300,000 to 350,000 distinct CDR3 sequences, about a sixth seen once. The input for sequencing was PBMCs, mostly from graft donor cells, taken 360 days after TCRalphabeta/CD19-depleted stem cell transplant. The receptor's source is a male patient aged 2-15 years who had a stem cell transplant for acute lymphoblastic leukemia, so the T cells may come from the graft donor.

The CDR3 spells CASSPGFSSYEQYF. The CDR3 region has the DNA TGTGCCAGCTCACCGGGGTTTAGCTCCTACGAGCAGTACTTC. The V gene is TRBV18, the J gene TRBJ2-7; D is ambiguous. The ends were cut back, 3 bases at V and 0 bases at J, with 9 bases in the middle. The CDR3 has 14 amino acids. Looked up from germline, CDR1 is KGHSH and CDR2 is LQKENI.